This T cell receptor beta chain is drawn from a study of CD8+ T cells in alopecia areata (dated by TCRdb to the late 2010s). About the full investigation: Female C3H/HeJ recipients, roughly 6-11 weeks old, were grafted with skin from C3H/HeJ donors with spontaneous alopecia (roughly 6-13 months old). To study T cell clonal expansion in alopecia areata, the researchers applied high-throughput TCRbeta sequencing to both the C3H/HeJ mouse model and human patients. Human TCRbeta sequencing covered scalp tissue and sorted CD4+ and CD8+ peripheral blood T cells from patchy and totalis/universalis alopecia areata patients and healthy controls. Clonality in the scalp was compared among normal scalp (n=4), patchy alopecia areata scalp (n=8), and alopecia totalis/universalis scalp (n=8). RNA was extracted with the PAXgene miRNA kit for fixed scalp, the miRNeasy kit for PBMCs, and the RNeasy kit for mouse skin. immunoSEQ multiplex PCR using 35 Vbeta forward primers and 13 Jbeta reverse primers was used to amplify TCRbeta CDR3 regions. Study-wide findings and limitations: Scalp TCR repertoire analysis is complicated because resident alphabeta T cells in normal human skin are also sequenced, whereas mouse skin is dominated by gammadelta T cells. Compared with mice, TCR sequences shared between patients were less clear, possibly partly because of HLA diversity across the patient population. Lesional scalp, especially in alopecia totalis/universalis, showed higher clonality and more expanded CD8+ clones than normal scalp, suggesting antigenic drive.

The protocol used for the library was the immunoSEQ multiplex PCR assay. To provide template for TCR sequencing, every sample had RNA extracted and reverse transcribed into cDNA. First-strand cDNA was synthesized using SuperScript III with a 2:1 mix of oligo-dT and random hexamers. A synthetic immune receptor repertoire was used to assess amplification bias, and residual bias was removed computationally. Libraries were sequenced on Illumina HiSeq using 60 bp reads that covered the CDR3 and were read from J toward V. The published analysis was carried out like this. Raw reads were preprocessed for error removal, and CDR3 was defined according to IMGT conventions as running from the conserved cysteine to phenylalanine. Clonality was computed as 1 minus the Shannon entropy, with the entropy normalized by log2 of the number of productive unique TCRs. Whether scalp clones were CD4 or CD8 was inferred by matching scalp TCRbeta sequences against CD4 and CD8 repertoires sorted from blood. TCRdb carries this immuneACCESS record with in-frame sequences only. Its versions omit some clonotypes, under half of them owing to an unresolved V gene in the studies checked, with the rest unexplained. V, J and clone size reflect that table, while D and trimming were determined from the DNA. This sample has 270,000 or so clones, none of them a singleton. The ten largest make up roughly 1.2% of the sample.

This clone was found a few times. No antigen is known for it. In this record, gene identifiers and germline sequences come from the mouse. The DNA ends 4 residues before the CDR3 does, and the rest of the CDR3 is filled in from the germline J gene. Compared with germline, V lacks 4 bases and J lacks 1 base; bases without a gene match: 3. Taken from the germline V gene, the CDR1 and CDR2 loops are NSHNY and SYGAGN. The CDR3 contains 16 residues, cysteine and phenylalanine counted. Sequencing covers 36 bases of the CDR3, shown here with the frame starting at base 1. Cells from mouse cutaneous lymph nodes were pooled, stained for CD4, CD8alpha, NKG2D, NKG2ACE and other markers, and then sorted on a BD Influx.

This TCR was recovered from a C3H/HeJ mouse with alopecia areata. Members of this strain share the MHC haplotype H2-k. Here the chain combines TRBV13-1 and TRBJ2-3, and TRBD2 matches 13 of the central bases. Sequencing input: CD4+ T cells sorted from a lymph node. The covered CDR3 bases are TGTGCCAGCAGTTACGGGACTGGGGGGGGTGCAGAA. This gives the protein CASSYGTGGGAE. The full CDR3 protein is CASSYGTGGGAETLYF.